The 30 T cell receptor beta chains reported below all come from one sample, sequenced in a study of neurological immune-mediated disorders. TCRdb reprocessed the 5' RACE reads with MiXCR, giving one entry per CDR3 protein. The sample lists tens of thousands of distinct CDR3 sequences, nearly 6.5% seen once, with around 0.6% in the top ten. Sequencing input: CD4+ T cells from blood. These receptors came from a woman aged 40 to 50 in good health.

This clonotype was seen many times. The V gene is TRBV20-1, the J gene TRBJ2-7, with 8 bases identical to TRBD1. CDR3 length: 17 amino acids. Germline CDR1 and CDR2: DFQATT and SNEGSKA (reference sequence). V was pared by 0 bases and J by 6 bases, with 16 bases of the junction left unmatched. The CDR3 nucleotides read TGCAGTGCTAGAGATCTCAAGGGGGTCCAGGGGGCGGGCGAGCAGTACTTC. Protein product: CSARDLKGVQGAGEQYF.

This rearrangement joins TRBV4-3 to TRBJ2-7; the D call may be TRBD1 or TRBD2 (6 bases each). The CDR3 covers 12 residues. Between the trimmed V and J ends, which lost 3 bases and 7 bases, there was a span of 10 bases. Germline assignment: CDR1 LGHNA and CDR2 YSLEER. The CDR3 protein is CASSQGAGEQYF. CDR3 bases: TGCGCCAGCAGCCAGGGGGCGGGGGAGCAGTACTTC.

This clonotype appeared many times. The chain carries TRBV11-2 and TRBJ1-1; TRBD1 matches at 7 bases. The CDR3 runs 11 residues. The germline V gene encodes CDR1 SGHAT and CDR2 FQNNGV. V shed 5 bases, J shed 11 bases, and the junction held 5 bases outside the gene matches. As DNA, the CDR3 is TGTGCCAGCAGCCGGGACAGTGGGGCTTTCTTT. Protein product: CASSRDSGAFF.

The table lists this clonotype with many counts. The rearrangement joins TRBV7-9 to TRBJ2-1, with D uncertain. Germline CDR1 and CDR2: SEHNR and FQNEAQ (reference sequence). V was pared by 4 bases and J by 7 bases, with 8 bases between. CDR3 length: 12 amino acids. CDR3 loop: CASSSDSNEQFF. DNA for the CDR3: TGTGCCAGCAGCTCCGACTCGAATGAGCAGTTCTTC.

This clonotype showed up many times. The J gene is TRBJ1-5, the V gene TRBV10-3, with D maybe TRBD1 (6 bases). Looked up from germline, CDR1 is ENHRY and CDR2 is SYGVKD. The CDR3 has 14 residues. Trimming left V 6 bases short and J 6 bases short, with 15 bases between. In DNA form, the CDR3 reads TGTGCCATCAGCTTACAGGGTATCGGTCAGCCCCAGCATTTT. As protein: CAISLQGIGQPQHF.

In this sample, this clonotype turned up many times. The chain joins TRBV7-2 to TRBJ1-1, with 11 bases lining up with TRBD1. Unmatched junction bases numbered 4, after V lost 4 bases and J lost 3 bases. Germline CDR1 reads SGHTA; CDR2 reads FQGNSA. The CDR3 is made up of 15 amino acids. The CDR3 region is CASSSGQGGHTEAFF. CDR3 nucleotide sequence: TGTGCCAGCAGCTCGGGACAGGGGGGTCACACTGAAGCTTTCTTT. Drawing the rest from reference TRBV7-2 and TRBJ1-1, the complete variable domain is GAGVSQSPSNKVTEKGKDVELRCDPISGHTALYWYRQSLGQGLEFLIYFQGNSAPDKSGLPSDRFSAERTGGSVSTLTIQRTQQEDSAVYLCASSSGQGGHTEAFFGQGTRLTVV.

This clonotype has at least ten counts. The chain carries TRBV5-1 and TRBJ2-2; the D is unclear. In germline, CDR1 is SGHRS, CDR2 YFSETQ. The V gene lost 7 bases and the J gene lost 3 bases, with 4 bases spanning the gap. The CDR3 totals 11 residues. CDR3 bases: TGCGCCAGCGGCGACACCGGGGAGCTGTTTTTT. It is translated as CASGDTGELFF.

This clonotype was counted at least ten times. The V and J genes are TRBV18 and TRBJ2-5; TRBD1 matches at 7 bases. CDR3 length: 14 residues. V shed 8 bases, J shed 5 bases, and the junction held 11 bases outside the gene matches. CDR1 is KGHSH and CDR2 is LQKENI in the germline V gene. CDR3 DNA sequence: TGTGCCAGCGGGCGCCGAGGGGGCGAGGAGACCCAGTACTTC. This encodes CASGRRGGEETQYF.

This clonotype was detected many times. The genes are TRBV5-5 and TRBJ2-7; possible D gene TRBD1, 5 bases. Germline V gene sequence: CDR1 SGHKS, CDR2 YYEKEE (reference sequence). With 1 base removed from V and 1 base from J, the gap between germline ends came to 6 bases. The CDR3 is made up of 13 amino acids. DNA for the CDR3: TGTGCCAGCAGCTTGCAGGGTTCCTACGAGCAGTACTTC. Residues: CASSLQGSYEQYF.

At least ten counts were recorded for this clonotype. The CDR3 is CASSALVSTGELFF. CDR3 coding DNA: TGTGCCAGCAGCGCCCTAGTGAGCACCGGGGAGCTGTTTTTT. The rearrangement links TRBV9 to TRBJ2-2, with D uncertain. Germline lookup yields CDR1 SGDLS and CDR2 YYNGEE. The CDR3 has 14 residues. The germline V and J ends were trimmed by 3 bases and 4 bases, with 10 bases remaining between them.

This clonotype was detected many times. The V call is TRBV7-9, the J call TRBJ2-3; TRBD2 matches 12 bases. The junction had 5 bases not matched to a gene; V was cut back by 1 base and J by 6 bases. This CDR3 has 16 amino acids. The germline gives CDR1 SEHNR, CDR2 FQNEAQ (reference sequence). The CDR3 protein is CASSLGTSGTTDTQYF. DNA for the CDR3: TGTGCCAGCAGCTTAGGGACTAGCGGGACCACGGATACGCAGTATTTT.

This clonotype was recorded many times. The chain combines TRBV5-4 with TRBJ2-2; no clear D. The CDR3 is 14 amino acids. Trimming pared 2 bases from V and 1 base from J, leaving 6 bases between. Germline V gene data show CDR1 as SGHNT and CDR2 as YYREEE (reference sequence). This chain's CDR3 is CASSFSRNTGELFF. The CDR3 DNA sequence: TGTGCCAGCAGCTTTAGCAGGAACACCGGGGAGCTGTTTTTT.

There are many counts of this clonotype. The V and J genes are TRBV28 and TRBJ2-7, with TRBD2 matching over 7 bases. V shed 7 bases, J shed 2 bases, and the junction held 8 bases outside the gene matches. The V gene's germline CDR1 is MDHEN and CDR2 SYDVKM. The CDR3 totals 14 residues. The CDR3 spells CASTSGGRTYEQYF. The CDR3 nucleotides are TGTGCCAGCACCTCAGGCGGGAGAACCTACGAGCAGTACTTC. Filled out from reference TRBV28 and TRBJ2-7, the complete variable domain reads DVKVTQSSRYLVKRTGEKVFLECVQDMDHENMFWYRQDPGLGLRLIYFSYDVKMKEKGDIPEGYSVSREKKERFSLILESASTNQTSMYLCASTSGGRTYEQYFGPGTRLTVT.

This clonotype showed up many times. The chain employs TRBV6-5 and TRBJ2-2; D not resolved. The CDR3 covers 14 residues. Germline CDR1 MNHEY, CDR2 SVGAGI. V was clipped by 0 bases and J by 4 bases, with 6 bases between them. The CDR3 sequence: CASSYSVGTGELFF. The CDR3 DNA sequence: TGTGCCAGCAGTTACTCGGTCGGCACCGGGGAGCTGTTTTTT.

This clonotype occurred many times. V and J are TRBV9 and TRBJ1-2, with D uncertain. Germline V CDR1 and CDR2: SGDLS, YYNGEE. The ends were cut back, 3 bases at V and 1 base at J, with 10 bases in the middle. The CDR3 runs 14 residues. The CDR3 spells CASSGVWSNYGYTF. CDR3 DNA sequence: TGTGCCAGCAGCGGAGTATGGAGTAACTATGGCTACACCTTC.

Only a few counts were recorded for this clonotype. The genes are TRBV7-9 and TRBJ1-1; 8 nucleotides agree with TRBD1. CDR1 SEHNR and CDR2 FQNEAQ come from the germline V gene (reference sequence). The CDR3 contains 13 residues. Unmatched junction bases numbered 5, after V lost 5 bases and J lost 6 bases. The CDR3 region has the DNA TGTGCCAGCAGCCGGACAGGGATCCCTGAAGCTTTCTTT. Translated: CASSRTGIPEAFF.

This clonotype was picked up one time. The J gene is TRBJ1-1, the V gene TRBV5-5, with D perhaps matching TRBD1 (6 bases). The CDR3 runs 18 residues. With 0 bases removed from V and 0 bases from J, the gap between germline ends came to 18 bases. Germline loops: CDR1 SGHKS, CDR2 YYEKEE (reference sequence). Written as DNA, the CDR3 is TGTGCCAGCAGCTTGGGAATCCACAGGGCGCCATTGAACACTGAAGCTTTCTTT. The encoded protein is CASSLGIHRAPLNTEAFF.

This clonotype was seen ten or more times. J is TRBJ1-1 and V is TRBV7-9; possibly TRBD1 for D (5 bases). Germline CDR1 and CDR2: SEHNR and FQNEAQ (reference sequence). The ends were cut back, 1 base at V and 2 bases at J, with 8 bases in the middle. This CDR3 comprises 14 residues. The DNA for the CDR3 is TGTGCCAGCAGCTTAGTCGACAGTAACACTGAAGCTTTCTTT. It specifies CASSLVDSNTEAFF.

This clonotype was recorded once. The CDR3: CASSQTVGPLAGGETQYF. The CDR3, as DNA: TGTGCCAGCAGCCAGACGGTGGGACCCCTAGCGGGGGGAGAGACCCAGTACTTC. V usage is TRBV3-1 and J usage is TRBJ2-5, with TRBD2 matching 11 bases. This CDR3 has 18 amino acids. Trimming took 3 bases from V and 4 from J; bases not matched to a gene: 13. Germline V gene sequence: CDR1 LGHDT, CDR2 YNNKEL (reference sequence).

This clonotype appeared many times. The J gene is TRBJ2-5, the V gene TRBV6-6, with D perhaps matching TRBD1 (5 bases). Germline V gene data show CDR1 as MNHNY and CDR2 as SVGAGI (reference sequence). The CDR3 length is 15 residues. Trimming took off 6 bases at V and 1 base at J, with 15 bases between the two ends. The CDR3: CASSQLKGVQETQYF. The DNA for the CDR3 is TGTGCCAGCAGCCAACTAAAAGGGGTCCAAGAGACCCAGTACTTC.

This clonotype was observed at least ten times. The gene calls are TRBV5-6 and TRBJ2-5; D may be TRBD2 (6 bases). The V and J ends lost 4 bases and 5 bases respectively, with 18 bases between them. Germline loops: CDR1 SGHDT, CDR2 YYEEEE. The CDR3 runs 15 residues. CDR3 residues: CASSVLSGDSETQYF. CDR3 DNA sequence: TGTGCCAGCAGCGTCTTGTCGGGGGATAGCGAGACCCAGTACTTC. The complete variable domain, with remaining parts taken from reference TRBV5-6 and TRBJ2-5, reads DAGVTQSPTHLIKTRGQQVTLRCSPKSGHDTVSWYQQALGQGPQFIFQYYEEEERQRGNFPDRFSGHQFPNYSSELNVNALLLGDSALYLCASSVLSGDSETQYFGPGTRLLVL.

In its sample, this clonotype was seen many times. The J gene is TRBJ1-1, the V gene TRBV20-1; 8 bases map to TRBD1. Per germline, CDR1 DFQATT and CDR2 SNEGSKA (reference sequence). Trimming took 5 bases from V and 1 from J; bases not matched to a gene: 3. The CDR3 runs 13 residues. As DNA, the CDR3 is TGCAGTGCTTTCGGGACAGGGAACACTGAAGCTTTCTTT. It encodes CSAFGTGNTEAFF.

This clonotype was observed at least ten times. The chain employs TRBV15 and TRBJ2-7; maybe TRBD1 (6 bases). CDR3 length: 12 residues. From germline, CDR1 is LNHNV and CDR2 YYDKDF (reference sequence). V dropped 9 bases and J dropped 5 bases, with 14 bases sitting between them. CDR3 loop: CATSRGYDEQYF. Written as DNA, the CDR3 is TGTGCCACGTCGAGGGGGTATGACGAGCAGTACTTC.

Many counts were recorded for this clonotype. The gene calls are TRBV20-1 and TRBJ1-3; weak D call: TRBD1 (5 bases). The CDR3 spans 13 residues. V was trimmed by 3 bases and J by 0 bases, leaving 6 bases between them. Germline loops: CDR1 DFQATT, CDR2 SNEGSKA (reference sequence). The DNA of the CDR3 is TGCAGTGCTAGGGACAACTCTGGAAACACCATATATTTT. Amino acid sequence: CSARDNSGNTIYF.

This clonotype came up many times. The V gene is TRBV5-1, the J gene TRBJ2-7; TRBD2 aligns across 8 bases. Germline assignment: CDR1 SGHRS and CDR2 YFSETQ. V was pared by 0 bases and J by 5 bases, with 7 bases of the junction left unmatched. This CDR3 has 15 amino acids. Written as DNA, the CDR3 is TGCGCCAGCAGCTTGGTCCCGGGACTAGACCACGAGCAGTACTTC. Its protein is CASSLVPGLDHEQYF.

This clonotype was detected ten times or more. The chain combines TRBV15 with TRBJ1-4, with D perhaps matching TRBD1 (5 bases). Deletions cut 0 bases from V and 8 bases from J, with 13 bases between. The CDR3 sequence is 15 residues long. CDR1 and CDR2 from the germline V gene are LNHNV and YYDKDF (reference sequence). Written as DNA, the CDR3 is TGTGCCACCAGCAGAGAGGACCGTGGGGGGGAAAAACTGTTTTTT. Translating gives CATSREDRGGEKLFF.

This clonotype has at least ten counts. V gene TRBV7-9 combines with J gene TRBJ2-5; the match to TRBD2 covers 8 bases. Trimming took 2 bases from V and 0 from J; bases not matched to a gene: 5. Per germline, CDR1 SEHNR and CDR2 FQNEAQ (reference sequence). The CDR3 has 16 amino acids. The CDR3 spells CASSLLAGGYQETQYF. The CDR3 bases are TGTGCCAGCAGCTTACTCGCGGGAGGTTACCAAGAGACCCAGTACTTC.

This clonotype has just a few counts. V and J are TRBV3-1 and TRBJ2-1, with D unclear. The CDR3 length is 14 residues. V lost 0 bases, J lost 0 bases, and 3 bases lay in between. CDR1 and CDR2 (germline): LGHDT, YNNKEL (reference sequence). CDR3 sequence: CASSQDSSYNEQFF. For the CDR3, the DNA is TGTGCCAGCAGCCAAGATAGCTCCTACAATGAGCAGTTCTTC.

This clonotype was picked up many times. The chain carries TRBV29-1 and TRBJ2-7; a possible D gene is TRBD2 (5 bases). Trimming cost V 5 bases and J 3 bases, with 17 bases left between them. This CDR3 contains 14 residues. Germline V gene data show CDR1 as SQVTM and CDR2 as ANQGSEA. The CDR3 bases are TGCAGCGTTAGTACACGGGGAATAGACTACGAGCAGTACTTC. It specifies CSVSTRGIDYEQYF.

This clonotype was counted many times. This sequence joins TRBV7-6 and TRBJ2-7, with a weak D call TRBD1 (5 bases). CDR3 length: 15 residues. V was cut by 2 bases and J by 9 bases, with 20 bases left in between. Per germline, CDR1 SGHVS and CDR2 FNYEAQ. CDR3 nucleotides: TGTGCCAGCAGCTTATCTCAGGGCCTACCATCCGTGCAGTACTTC. This translates into CASSLSQGLPSVQYF.